This TCR beta chain was documented in a study of blood T cell repertoires in COVID-19. For the study at large: Acute-phase and convalescent COVID-19 samples originated in the United States, Italy and Spain.

Participants were aged roughly 18 to 95 years, lived in under 30 US areas, and enrolled virtually. As originally analysed: Reference gene primer amplification gave nucleated cell count estimates. This table comes from immunoSEQ multiplex PCR, and its TCRdb copy is limited to in-frame clones, with some not included. Clone size and V and J calls were adopted from that table, with D and trimming inferred from the DNA. The top ten hold 4.5% to 6.5% of the sample, which has under 200,000 clones, approximately 86% seen once. The V segment lost 3 bases and the J segment 1 base; nucleotides outside the gene matches: 3. This CDR3 comprises 15 residues. In germline, CDR1 is LNHDA, CDR2 SQIVND (reference sequence).

The clonotype originates from a woman aged 60 to 75 with acute COVID-19. This chain connects TRBV19 to TRBJ2-1; the match to TRBD1 covers 7 bases. Material: PBMCs or T cells enriched from blood (not recorded which). DNA for the CDR3: TGTGCCAGTAGTATCGCACAGGGGTCCTACAATGAGCAGTTCTTC. It specifies CASSIAQGSYNEQFF.